This T cell receptor beta chain derives from a study of T-cell memory formation after mild COVID-19. Study-wide results and limits: Balance between CD4 and CD8 was seen in clones contracting day 15 to 85, and a CD4+ lean was seen in later expanders.

TCRalpha and TCRbeta libraries used 5'RACE with constant-segment primers and UMIs. Using its own MiXCR run on the 5' RACE reads, TCRdb lists one record per CDR3 protein. This sample yields about 90,000 distinct CDR3 sequences, of which around 13% are seen a single time; about 28% belongs to the top ten. Germline CDR1 reads MRHNA; CDR2 reads SNTAGT. Trimming took 4 bases from V and 4 from J; bases not matched to a gene: 7. This CDR3 spans 15 amino acids. This clonotype appeared many times. The antigen remains unidentified. The chain combines TRBV6-4 with TRBJ2-3; 8 bases line up with TRBD2. This TCR was sampled from an adult woman who had mild COVID-19 (a few samples of this study predate the infection). Cell type and time point are not known. The specimen sequenced was PBMCs or a T cell subset sorted from them (not recorded which). This CDR3 is CASSVGGEAADTQYF. The CDR3 nucleotides read TGTGCCAGCAGTGTCGGGGGGGAGGCGGCAGATACGCAGTATTTT.